The 14 T cell receptor beta chains reported below all come from one sample, sequenced in a study of cytomegalovirus exposure and HLA in healthy donors. This PCR relied on a set of 60 Vbeta primers and 13 Jbeta primers. Only in-frame clones appear in the TCRdb table, and some are missing; sequencing was by immunoSEQ multiplex PCR. The table includes roughly 120,000 clones, roughly 67% detected once. The source material was PBMCs. Source of these receptors: a young man in good health and CMV-seropositive.

The V call is TRBV12-5, the J call TRBJ2-1, with D maybe TRBD1 (6 bases). Trimming stripped 6 bases from V and 0 bases from J, with 15 bases between. The CDR3 runs to 16 residues. Germline values: CDR1 LGHNT, CDR2 FRNRAP. CDR3 amino acids: CASGPNGTYSYNEQFF. DNA for the CDR3: TGTGCTAGTGGGCCTAACGGGACATACTCCTACAATGAGCAGTTCTTC.

The genes are TRBV5-6 and TRBJ1-6, with D tentatively TRBD1 (6 bases). Trimming removed 0 bases from V and 0 bases from J, with 16 bases in between. This CDR3 has 19 residues. Looked up from germline, CDR1 is SGHDT and CDR2 is YYEEEE. The CDR3, as DNA: TGTGCCAGCAGCTTGGCCAACAGGGTCTGGAGCTCCTATAATTCACCCCTCCACTTT. As protein: CASSLANRVWSSYNSPLHF.

The genes are TRBV6-4 and TRBJ2-2; D perhaps matches TRBD2 (5 bases). Per germline, CDR1 MRHNA and CDR2 SNTAGT. Trimming pared 4 bases from V and 3 bases from J, leaving 12 bases between. This CDR3 is built from 15 residues. The CDR3, as DNA: TGTGCCAGCAGTGTCGGCAACGGGGACACCGGGGAGCTGTTTTTT. It is translated as CASSVGNGDTGELFF.

This clone is classed as medium-sized. The chain links TRBV7-3 to TRBJ2-1; 10 bases align to TRBD2. The CDR3 is made up of 14 amino acids. J was trimmed by 8 bases and V by 5 bases; bases with no gene match: 6. Germline lookup yields CDR1 SGHTA and CDR2 FQGTGA. This CDR3 is CASSPSGGWDEQFF. CDR3 coding DNA: TGTGCCAGCAGCCCTAGCGGGGGTTGGGATGAGCAGTTCTTC.

V is TRBV7-9 and J is TRBJ2-2, with 8 bases aligning to TRBD1. The CDR3 extends over 16 amino acids. Germline lookup yields CDR1 SEHNR and CDR2 FQNEAQ (reference sequence). Germline trimming cut 5 bases from V and 4 bases from J; bases unmatched to any gene: 9. The CDR3 nucleotides read TGTGCCAGCAGCACCCCAGGGGGCCCGGGCACCGGGGAGCTGTTTTTT. Its translation is CASSTPGGPGTGELFF.

The genes are TRBV2 and TRBJ1-2; TRBD1 might be the D (5 bases). Germline V CDR1 and CDR2: SNHLY, FYNNEI. V was trimmed by 4 bases and J by 4 bases, leaving 16 bases between them. The CDR3 sequence is 15 residues long. The CDR3 region is CASSGTKTPVYGYTF. In DNA form, the CDR3 reads TGTGCCAGCAGTGGGACAAAGACTCCCGTCTATGGCTACACCTTC.

The V gene is TRBV15, the J gene TRBJ1-4, with 7 positions matching TRBD1. Germline lookup yields CDR1 LNHNV and CDR2 YYDKDF (reference sequence). J was trimmed by 2 bases and V by 4 bases; bases with no gene match: 4. The CDR3 has 15 residues. The CDR3 DNA reads as TGTGCCACCAGCACCCAGGGGGTCACTAATGAAAAACTGTTTTTT. It yields the protein CATSTQGVTNEKLFF.

This clone appeared a few times. The CDR3 sequence: CATRLENAYGYTF. The CDR3 region has the DNA TGTGCCACCAGACTCGAGAACGCCTATGGCTACACCTTC. The chain has TRBV6-1 and TRBJ1-2, with no clear D. In germline, CDR1 is MNHNS, CDR2 SASEGT. The CDR3 covers 13 residues. V gave up 10 bases and J gave up 4 bases, with 16 bases separating them.

The sample holds one count of this clone. The chain employs TRBV18 and TRBJ2-5, with 8 bases matching TRBD1. V gave up 6 bases and J gave up 5 bases; unmatched junction bases: 8. The V gene's germline CDR1 is KGHSH and CDR2 LQKENI. This CDR3 spans 14 amino acids. The CDR3, as DNA: TGTGCCAGCTCTCGTTCAGGGGGCGAGGAGACCCAGTACTTC. Translated: CASSRSGGEETQYF.

V gene TRBV2 combines with J gene TRBJ2-7; 8 bases fit TRBD1. The length of the CDR3 is 15 residues. The V gene's germline CDR1 is SNHLY and CDR2 FYNNEI. The junction had 9 bases not matched to a gene; V was cut back by 2 bases and J by 6 bases. CDR3 sequence reads: CASSEMAGGRGEQYF. CDR3 DNA sequence: TGTGCCAGCAGTGAAATGGCAGGGGGCCGGGGCGAGCAGTACTTC.

The chain employs TRBV7-2 and TRBJ2-5; perhaps TRBD1 as D (6 bases). The DNA end is more similar to TRBJ2-7, so the J call may be wrong. This CDR3 comprises 14 residues. Per the germline V gene, CDR1 is SGHTA and CDR2 is FQGNSA. The CDR3, as DNA: TGTGCCAGCAGCTTAGACGGACAGTTCTACGAGCAGTACTTC. Protein sequence: CASSLDGQFYEQYF.

The rearrangement joins TRBV4-1 to TRBJ2-5; TRBD1 aligns across 11 bases. The last part of the DNA fits TRBJ2-7 better; the J call may be wrong. CDR3 length equals 16 residues. Germline CDR1 reads MGHRA; CDR2 reads YSYEKL. The CDR3 region has the DNA TGCGCCAGCAGCCACACACCGGGACAGGGGGCCTACGAGCAGTACTTC. It encodes CASSHTPGQGAYEQYF.

This chain links TRBV12-1 with TRBJ1-2; TRBD1 is the table's D call, not checked against the DNA. TRBV12-1 is shown as a pseudogene. This CDR3 comprises 12 residues. The CDR3: CASSGLSYGYTF. The CDR3 region has the DNA TGTGCCAGCAGTGGGCTAAGCTATGGCTACACCTTC.

The chain links TRBV4-2 to TRBJ2-2; D is uncertain. Germline V gene lookup returns CDR1 LGHNA and CDR2 YNFKEQ. The V end was cut by 6 bases, the J end by 2 bases, with 10 bases between. There are 14 residues in the CDR3. CDR3 residues: CASSGQSNTGELFF. CDR3 sequence (DNA): TGTGCCAGCAGTGGGCAGTCTAACACCGGGGAGCTGTTTTTT.